The next 25 T cell receptor beta chains were all read from a single sample in a study of PD-1 blockade in classical Hodgkin lymphoma. The table came from immunoSEQ multiplex PCR; TCRdb's copy has only in-frame clones and leaves some out. The data contain around 30,000 clones, 70% to 75% of them singletons. Brentuximab vedotin exposure varied among the patients, all of whom had relapsed after autologous stem cell transplantation. Sequenced material: peripheral blood mononuclear cells (PBMCs), taken before the second cycle of nivolumab. The origin of the receptors is a human donor with classical Hodgkin lymphoma.

There are a few counts of this clone. The gene calls are TRBV7-9 and TRBJ1-1, with no clear D. The CDR3 covers 12 residues. Trimming cost V 2 bases and J 6 bases, with 7 bases left between them. Germline assignment: CDR1 SEHNR and CDR2 FQNEAQ (reference sequence). In nucleotides, the CDR3 is TGTGCCAGCAGCTTATACCCCCCTGAAGCTTTCTTT. This gives the protein CASSLYPPEAFF.

The CDR3 nucleotides read TGTGCCAGCAGCCCTTACAGGGGCTACGAGCAGTACTTC. This gives the protein CASSPYRGYEQYF. This rearrangement joins TRBV7-8 to TRBJ2-7, with TRBD1 matching 7 bases. V shed 5 bases and J 3 bases; nucleotides not matched to a gene: 4. The CDR3 runs 13 residues. CDR1 and CDR2 (germline): SGHVS, FQNEAQ.

The J gene is TRBJ2-1, the V gene TRBV7-2; D is unresolved. V was clipped by 5 bases and J by 8 bases, with 10 bases between them. From germline, CDR1 is SGHTA and CDR2 FQGNSA. The CDR3 covers 12 residues. CDR3 amino acids: CASSISRDEQFF. In DNA form, the CDR3 reads TGTGCCAGCAGCATCTCACGGGATGAGCAGTTCTTC.

The chain joins TRBV7-9 to TRBJ1-5, with D uncertain. The CDR3 covers 12 residues. The ends were cut back, 5 bases at V and 3 bases at J, with 5 bases in the middle. The germline V gene encodes CDR1 SEHNR and CDR2 FQNEAQ (reference sequence). Here the CDR3 reads CASSKPNQPQHF. For the CDR3, the DNA is TGTGCCAGCAGCAAGCCCAATCAGCCCCAGCATTTT.

The chain carries TRBV2 and TRBJ2-7; D perhaps matches TRBD1 (6 bases). This CDR3 has 12 residues. CDR1 and CDR2 from the germline V gene are SNHLY and FYNNEI. V was trimmed by 5 bases and J by 2 bases, leaving 7 bases between them. CDR3 residues: CASSRDTYEQYF. The CDR3 DNA reads as TGTGCCAGCAGTAGGGACACCTACGAGCAGTACTTC.

The rearrangement links TRBV7-9 to TRBJ2-7; D unresolved. This CDR3 has 12 amino acids. CDR1 SEHNR and CDR2 FQNEAQ come from the germline V gene (reference sequence). The V end was cut by 5 bases, the J end by 6 bases, with 11 bases between. The CDR3 protein is CASSRDKVEQYF. CDR3 DNA sequence: TGTGCCAGCAGCCGTGACAAGGTCGAGCAGTACTTC.

This clone was found once. This chain joins TRBV2 and TRBJ1-6; weak D call: TRBD1 (5 bases). The germline gives CDR1 SNHLY, CDR2 FYNNEI. Trimming left V 8 bases short and J 0 bases short, with 17 bases between. This CDR3 is built from 17 residues. The DNA for the CDR3 is TGTGCCAGCTATCGGGACCGACCGAGCTCCTATAATTCACCCCTCCACTTT. This gives the protein CASYRDRPSSYNSPLHF.

The CDR3 DNA sequence: TGTGCCATCAGAGAGAACCTAGACAGGGCGAACACTGAAGCTTTCTTT. This encodes CAIRENLDRANTEAFF. The chain couples TRBV10-3 to TRBJ1-1, with 7 positions matching TRBD1. The CDR3 runs 16 residues. V gave up 6 bases and J gave up 1 base; unmatched junction bases: 11. CDR1 is ENHRY, CDR2 SYGVKD, per germline.

The chain is built from TRBV7-9 and TRBJ1-1; D ambiguous. Trimming removed 2 bases at V and 1 base at J, with 8 bases between. The CDR3 covers 14 residues. Germline assignment: CDR1 SEHNR and CDR2 FQNEAQ (reference sequence). The CDR3 sequence is CASSLTGANTEAFF. The CDR3 nucleotides read TGTGCCAGCAGCTTAACGGGAGCGAACACTGAAGCTTTCTTT.

The rearrangement joins TRBV9 to TRBJ2-1; D is perhaps TRBD2 (5 bases). The CDR3 spans 13 residues. Trimming shortened V by 0 bases and J by 7 bases, and 8 bases separated the two germline ends. Germline V gives CDR1 SGDLS, CDR2 YYNGEE. For the CDR3, the DNA is TGTGCCAGCAGCGTAGCTCCGGGGAATGAGCAGTTCTTC. Amino acid sequence: CASSVAPGNEQFF.

The rearrangement links TRBV27 to TRBJ1-1; D gene uncertain. Germline V lookup: CDR1 MNHEY, CDR2 SMNVEV (reference sequence). V was cut by 10 bases and J by 5 bases, with 11 bases left in between. This CDR3 contains 11 residues. The CDR3 protein is CATISGTEAFF. The CDR3 nucleotides are TGTGCCACCATCTCGGGGACTGAAGCTTTCTTT.

The rearrangement joins TRBV7-8 to TRBJ1-1; D gene ambiguous. CDR3 length equals 16 residues. Between the trimmed V and J ends, which lost 6 bases and 1 base, there was a span of 18 bases. Germline values: CDR1 SGHVS, CDR2 FQNEAQ. Here the CDR3 reads CASRAHWVEGNTEAFF. CDR3 in DNA: TGTGCCAGCAGAGCCCACTGGGTCGAGGGGAACACTGAAGCTTTCTTT.

The chain couples TRBV6-1 to TRBJ1-5; the D gene is possibly TRBD1 (6 bases). The V and J ends lost 4 bases and 3 bases respectively, with 13 bases between them. CDR1 is MNHNS and CDR2 is SASEGT in the germline V gene. This CDR3 is built from 15 residues. CDR3 nucleotide sequence: TGTGCCAGCAGTGGACCACAGGGACTCAATCAGCCCCAGCATTTT. Its translation: CASSGPQGLNQPQHF.

This sequence joins TRBV28 and TRBJ1-4; unclear D gene. CDR3 length equals 15 residues. The V gene's germline CDR1 is MDHEN and CDR2 SYDVKM. The ends were cut back, 5 bases at V and 3 bases at J, with 13 bases in the middle. Here the CDR3 reads CASSPLDGANEKLFF. CDR3 coding DNA: TGTGCCAGCAGTCCCCTCGACGGGGCTAATGAAAAACTGTTTTTT.

The genes are TRBV18 and TRBJ1-6; D remains unclear. With 2 bases removed from V and 9 bases from J, the gap between germline ends came to 5 bases. The CDR3 contains 12 residues. Looked up from germline, CDR1 is KGHSH and CDR2 is LQKENI. The CDR3 DNA reads TGTGCCAGCTCACCATCGGGTTCACCCCTCCACTTT. Protein: CASSPSGSPLHF.

This clone occurred a few times. The chain is built from TRBV5-1 and TRBJ1-1; a possible D gene is TRBD1 (5 bases). Trimming removed 4 bases from V and 5 bases from J, with 18 bases in between. The CDR3 has 15 amino acids. Germline V lookup: CDR1 SGHRS, CDR2 YFSETQ. This CDR3 is CASSETPGVGTEAFF. The CDR3, as DNA: TGCGCCAGCAGCGAAACCCCGGGGGTAGGGACTGAAGCTTTCTTT.

The V and J genes are TRBV6-1 and TRBJ1-2, with D unresolved. Germline CDR1 reads MNHNS; CDR2 reads SASEGT. This CDR3 has 15 residues. Trimming shortened V by 4 bases and J by 0 bases, and 12 bases separated the two germline ends. The CDR3 is CASSVYSRANYGYTF. In DNA form, the CDR3 reads TGTGCCAGCAGTGTATACAGCCGAGCTAACTATGGCTACACCTTC.

The rearrangement links TRBV7-8 to TRBJ1-2; D remains unclear. V shed 1 base and J shed 3 bases, with 9 bases lying between them. The CDR3 consists of 14 residues. Germline lookup yields CDR1 SGHVS and CDR2 FQNEAQ. The CDR3 here is CASSLGPGDYGYTF. The CDR3 bases are TGTGCCAGCAGCTTAGGGCCCGGGGACTATGGCTACACCTTC.

Comments on this clone: A junction boundary mismatches the germline segment, possibly from a read error. The genes are TRBV27 and TRBJ1-4; 9 positions match TRBD1. The CDR3 runs to 12 residues. CDR1 and CDR2 (germline): MNHEY, SMNVEV (reference sequence). CDR3 DNA sequence: TGTGCCAGCAAAACTCCGGGGGACAGGGAATATTTT. It translates to CASKTPGDREYF.

This chain connects TRBV2 to TRBJ2-1; a possible D gene is TRBD1 (5 bases). This CDR3 has 11 amino acids. CDR1 is SNHLY, CDR2 FYNNEI, per germline. Trimming removed 7 bases at V and 6 bases at J, with 7 bases between. CDR3 amino acids: CASIDSNEQFF. The CDR3 DNA is TGTGCCAGCATTGACAGCAATGAGCAGTTCTTC.

The rearrangement links TRBV9 to TRBJ2-3; 11 bases are a match to TRBD2. Germline assignment: CDR1 SGDLS and CDR2 YYNGEE. The CDR3 runs to 14 residues. V was pared by 1 base and J by 6 bases, with 1 base of the junction left unmatched. The CDR3 loop reads CASSVPSGGDTQYF. As DNA, the CDR3 is TGTGCCAGCAGCGTACCTAGCGGGGGGGATACGCAGTATTTT.

The chain couples TRBV4-1 to TRBJ2-1; no reliable D call. V lost 1 base, J lost 7 bases, and 11 bases lay in between. This CDR3 region has 14 residues. The germline CDR1 and CDR2 sequences are MGHRA and YSYEKL. The CDR3 loop reads CASSQGFGPNEQFF. CDR3 DNA: TGCGCCAGCAGCCAAGGCTTCGGACCGAATGAGCAGTTCTTC.

The gene calls are TRBV7-9 and TRBJ1-2; D is undetermined. Deletions cut 1 base from V and 3 bases from J, with 9 bases between. The CDR3 length is 14 residues. Germline values: CDR1 SEHNR, CDR2 FQNEAQ (reference sequence). The CDR3 sequence: CASSLEDGYYGYTF. The CDR3 bases are TGTGCCAGCAGCTTAGAAGACGGATACTATGGCTACACCTTC. Full variable domain (missing parts from reference TRBV7-9 and TRBJ1-2): DTGVSQNPRHKITKRGQNVTFRCDPISEHNRLYWYRQTLGQGPEFLTYFQNEAQLEKSRLLSDRFSAERPKGSFSTLEIQRTEQGDSAMYLCASSLEDGYYGYTFGSGTRLTVV.

This sequence joins TRBV4-2 and TRBJ2-7; D might be TRBD1 or TRBD2, each matching 5 bases. V dropped 5 bases and J dropped 2 bases, with 13 bases sitting between them. This CDR3 spans 14 amino acids. Per germline, CDR1 LGHNA and CDR2 YNFKEQ. The CDR3 protein is CASSGRDGTYEQYF. The CDR3 bases are TGTGCCAGCAGCGGCCGGGACGGAACCTACGAGCAGTACTTC.

The chain couples TRBV4-1 to TRBJ1-1, with TRBD1 matching 9 bases. Germline CDR1 and CDR2: MGHRA and YSYEKL. V gave up 1 base and J gave up 4 bases; unmatched junction bases: 4. This CDR3 is built from 15 residues. CDR3: CASSQAHRGRTEAFF. The CDR3 nucleotides are TGCGCCAGCAGCCAAGCCCACAGGGGGCGCACTGAAGCTTTCTTT.